This T cell receptor beta chain was retrieved from a study of blood T cell repertoires in COVID-19. The germline V gene has CDR1 SEHNR and CDR2 FQNEAQ (reference sequence). V gave up 5 bases and J gave up 7 bases; unmatched junction bases: 7. There are 14 residues in the CDR3. Sequencing used immunoSEQ multiplex PCR; TCRdb keeps in-frame clones, though not all of them. There are 250,000 to 350,000 clones in the sample; around 87% occur only once, and 6.5% to 9.5% lies in the top ten. This clone has a handful of counts. The sequencing sample was made of peripheral blood. V is TRBV7-9 and J is TRBJ1-2; 10 bases are shared with TRBD1. The source is a woman between 50 and 59 years old who had recovered from COVID-19. The CDR3 spells CASSNLRDRGGYTF. The CDR3 DNA follows: TGTGCCAGCAGCAACCTCCGGGACAGGGGTGGCTACACCTTC.